This T cell receptor (beta chain) was profiled in a study of shared T cell receptors in the human thymus. Trimming pared 3 bases from V and 0 bases from J, leaving 11 bases between. CDR3 size: 16 residues. Germline lookup yields CDR1 MGHRA and CDR2 YSYEKL. Sequencing was performed with immunoSEQ multiplex PCR; in TCRdb, only in-frame clones are kept and a portion is missing. The table has hundreds of thousands of clones, approximately 89% seen once. The sample was also linked to a second study, of human thymus T cells. That work contributes: Healthy Finnish infants having corrective surgery for congenital heart defects served as donors. The thymus was resected at corrective cardiac surgery. Blood and thymic repertoires both appeared biased in V and J gene usage. Related research has reported that thymic repertoires overlap highly among unrelated individuals.

This TCR came from a boy under three years old with a congenital heart defect. The sample comprised thymocytes. V gene TRBV4-1 combines with J gene TRBJ1-4; D gene uncertain. Here the CDR3 DNA reads TGCGCCAGCAGCCAGGGTAGCACTGCAACTAATGAAAAACTGTTTTTT. Translated, it gives CASSQGSTATNEKLFF.